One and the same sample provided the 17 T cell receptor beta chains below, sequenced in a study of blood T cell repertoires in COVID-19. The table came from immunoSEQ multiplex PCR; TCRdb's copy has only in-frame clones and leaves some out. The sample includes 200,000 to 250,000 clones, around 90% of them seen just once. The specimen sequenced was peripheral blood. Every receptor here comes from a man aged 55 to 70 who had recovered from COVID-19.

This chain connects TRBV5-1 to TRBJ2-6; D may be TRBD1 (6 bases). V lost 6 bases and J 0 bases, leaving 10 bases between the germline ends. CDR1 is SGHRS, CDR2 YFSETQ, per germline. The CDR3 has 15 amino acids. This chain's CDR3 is CASTVQGSGANVLTF. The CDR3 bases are TGCGCCAGCACCGTACAGGGCTCTGGGGCCAACGTCCTGACTTTC. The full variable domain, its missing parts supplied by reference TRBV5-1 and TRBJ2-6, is KAGVTQTPRYLIKTRGQQVTLSCSPISGHRSVSWYQQTPGQGLQFLFEYFSETQRNKGNFPGRFSGRQFSNSRSEMNVSTLELGDSALYLCASTVQGSGANVLTFGAGSRLTVL.

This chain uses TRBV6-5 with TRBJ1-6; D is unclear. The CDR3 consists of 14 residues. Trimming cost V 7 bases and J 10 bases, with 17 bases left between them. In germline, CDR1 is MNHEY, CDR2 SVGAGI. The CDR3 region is CASTRREISSPLHF. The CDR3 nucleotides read TGTGCCAGCACCCGAAGAGAAATAAGCTCACCCCTCCACTTT.

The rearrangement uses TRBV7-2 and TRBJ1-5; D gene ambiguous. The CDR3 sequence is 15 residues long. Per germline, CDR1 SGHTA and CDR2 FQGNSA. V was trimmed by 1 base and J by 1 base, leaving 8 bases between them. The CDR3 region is CASSLGPTSNQPQHF. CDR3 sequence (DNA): TGTGCCAGCAGCTTAGGCCCGACAAGCAATCAGCCCCAGCATTTT.

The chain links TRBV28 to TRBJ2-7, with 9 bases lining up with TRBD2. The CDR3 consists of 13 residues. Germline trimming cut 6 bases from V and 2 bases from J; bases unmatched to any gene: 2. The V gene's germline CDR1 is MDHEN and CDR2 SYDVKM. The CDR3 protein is CASRLAGAYEQYF. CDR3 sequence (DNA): TGTGCCAGCAGATTAGCGGGGGCCTACGAGCAGTACTTC.

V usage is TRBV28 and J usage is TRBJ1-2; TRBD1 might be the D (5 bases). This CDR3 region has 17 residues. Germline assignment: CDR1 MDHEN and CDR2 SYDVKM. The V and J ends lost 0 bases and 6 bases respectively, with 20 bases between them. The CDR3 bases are TGTGCCAGCAGTTTATGGGCGGTGGCAGCCTGGGGCGATGGCTACACCTTC. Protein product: CASSLWAVAAWGDGYTF.

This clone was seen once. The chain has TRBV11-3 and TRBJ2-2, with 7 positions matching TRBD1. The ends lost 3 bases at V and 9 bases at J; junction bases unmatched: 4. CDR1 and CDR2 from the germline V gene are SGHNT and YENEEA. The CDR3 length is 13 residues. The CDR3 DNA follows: TGTGCCAGCAGCTTGGTAGGGGGCCGGGAGCTGTTTTTT. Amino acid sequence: CASSLVGGRELFF.

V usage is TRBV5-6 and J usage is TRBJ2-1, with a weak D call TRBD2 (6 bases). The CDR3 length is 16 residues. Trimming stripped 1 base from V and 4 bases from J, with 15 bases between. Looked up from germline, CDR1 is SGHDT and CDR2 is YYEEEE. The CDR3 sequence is CASSLSGRGTYNEQFF. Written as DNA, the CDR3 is TGTGCCAGCAGCTTGTCTGGACGCGGGACTTACAATGAGCAGTTCTTC.

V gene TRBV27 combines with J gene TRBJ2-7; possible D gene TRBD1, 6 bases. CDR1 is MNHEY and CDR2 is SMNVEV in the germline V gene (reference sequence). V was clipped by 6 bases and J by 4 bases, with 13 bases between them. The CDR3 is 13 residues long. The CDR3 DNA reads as TGTGCCAGCAGGAGGGGGAGAACATACGAGCAGTACTTC. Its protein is CASRRGRTYEQYF.

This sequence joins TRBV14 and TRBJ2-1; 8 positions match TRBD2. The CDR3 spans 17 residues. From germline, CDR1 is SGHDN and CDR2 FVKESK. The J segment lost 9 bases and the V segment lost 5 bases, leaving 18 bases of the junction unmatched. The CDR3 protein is CASSSLFDGRAVSEQFF. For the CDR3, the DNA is TGTGCCAGCAGCTCGCTTTTTGACGGGAGGGCTGTCAGTGAGCAGTTCTTC.

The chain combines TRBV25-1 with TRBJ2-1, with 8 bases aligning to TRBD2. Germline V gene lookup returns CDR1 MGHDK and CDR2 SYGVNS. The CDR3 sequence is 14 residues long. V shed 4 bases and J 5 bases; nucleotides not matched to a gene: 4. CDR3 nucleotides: TGTGCCAGCAGTGGGAAAGCGGGAGACAATGAGCAGTTCTTC. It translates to CASSGKAGDNEQFF.

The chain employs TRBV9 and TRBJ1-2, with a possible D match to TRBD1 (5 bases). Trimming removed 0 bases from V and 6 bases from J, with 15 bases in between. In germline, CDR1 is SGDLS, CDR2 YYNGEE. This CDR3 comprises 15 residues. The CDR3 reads CASSVEGGAWNGYTF. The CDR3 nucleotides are TGTGCCAGCAGCGTAGAGGGTGGGGCGTGGAATGGCTACACCTTC.

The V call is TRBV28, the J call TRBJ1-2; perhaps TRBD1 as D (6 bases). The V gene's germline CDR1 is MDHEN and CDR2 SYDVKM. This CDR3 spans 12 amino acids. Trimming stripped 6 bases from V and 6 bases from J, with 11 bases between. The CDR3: CASSSTGNGYTF. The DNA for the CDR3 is TGTGCCAGCAGCTCCACAGGGAATGGCTACACCTTC.

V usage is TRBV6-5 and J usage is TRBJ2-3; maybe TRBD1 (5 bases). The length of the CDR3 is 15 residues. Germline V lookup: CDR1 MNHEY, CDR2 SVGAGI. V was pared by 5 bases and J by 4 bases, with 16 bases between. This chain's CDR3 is CASSTSFWGADTQYF. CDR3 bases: TGTGCCAGCAGTACATCGTTCTGGGGCGCAGATACGCAGTATTTT.

CDR3 nucleotides: TGTGCCAGTAGTATCATCGGGGTTTTGGAGACCGGGGAGCTGTTTTTT. Translating it yields CASSIIGVLETGELFF. The chain has TRBV19 and TRBJ2-2; possible D gene TRBD2, 5 bases. This CDR3 spans 16 amino acids. Germline values: CDR1 LNHDA, CDR2 SQIVND (reference sequence). V lost 3 bases and J 5 bases, leaving 16 bases between the germline ends.

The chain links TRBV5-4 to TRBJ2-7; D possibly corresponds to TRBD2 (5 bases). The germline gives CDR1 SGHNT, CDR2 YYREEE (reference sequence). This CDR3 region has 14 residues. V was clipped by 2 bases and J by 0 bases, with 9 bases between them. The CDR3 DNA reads TGTGCCAGCAGCTTTTCCGGGGACTCCTACGAGCAGTACTTC. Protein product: CASSFSGDSYEQYF.

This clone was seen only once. CDR3 sequence (DNA): TGTGCCAGCAGCCCTGACAGGGTATACGAGCAGTACTTC. It is translated as CASSPDRVYEQYF. The V call is TRBV12-3 or TRBV12-4, the J call TRBJ2-7; TRBD1 matches at 7 bases. The CDR3 spans 13 residues. Unmatched junction bases numbered 6, after V lost 6 bases and J lost 4 bases.

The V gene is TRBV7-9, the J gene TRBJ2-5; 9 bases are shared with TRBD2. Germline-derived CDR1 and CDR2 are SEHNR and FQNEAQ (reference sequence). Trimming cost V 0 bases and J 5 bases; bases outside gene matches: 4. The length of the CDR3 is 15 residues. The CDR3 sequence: CASSLAGLAFETQYF. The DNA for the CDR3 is TGTGCCAGCAGCTTAGCGGGACTAGCATTCGAGACCCAGTACTTC.